This note documents a single TCR beta chain sequence. This entry is derived from a study of T cell responses to AZD1222 COVID-19 vaccine. Some clones are missing from TCRdb's copy, which holds only in-frame ones; the method was immunoSEQ multiplex PCR. The sample consists of about 180,000 clones, 85% to 95% of them appearing once. Sequenced material: peripheral blood, taken 28 days after the second AZD1222 dose. The receptor was isolated from an adult who received the AZD1222 COVID-19 vaccine.

CDR3 sequence (DNA): TGTGCCAGCAGTTATTCTTTTGGGGGAAAGAACACTGAAGCTTTCTTT. Its translation is CASSYSFGGKNTEAFF. The chain couples TRBV2 to TRBJ1-1; TRBD1 is a possible D gene (5 bases). Between the trimmed V and J ends, which lost 5 bases and 1 base, there was a span of 17 bases. Germline V gene data show CDR1 as SNHLY and CDR2 as FYNNEI. The CDR3 contains 16 residues.